The 25 T cell receptor beta chains below all came from one sample that was sequenced in a study of cytomegalovirus exposure and HLA in healthy donors (dated by TCRdb to the late 2010s). The library was generated by the immunoSEQ multiplex PCR assay. For the multiplex PCR, a mixture combining 60 forward primers for TCR Vbeta segments and 13 reverse primers for TCR Jbeta segments was used. In TCRdb, the immuneACCESS table is reduced to in-frame sequences with V and J assigned. These tables do not hold every clone; where another copy was compared, an unresolved V gene accounts for under half, and the others remain unexplained. A total of about 150,000 clones appear in this sample, under 85% of them only once. Approximately 2.6% of the sample is taken by the ten largest. Material: PBMCs. The receptors come from a man aged 18 to 30 in good health and CMV-seronegative.

The chain has TRBV4-1 and TRBJ2-7; D might be TRBD1 (5 bases). Germline CDR1 MGHRA, CDR2 YSYEKL. Trimming cost V 1 base and J 4 bases, with 14 bases left between them. This CDR3 comprises 15 residues. The CDR3 DNA reads TGCGCCAGCAGCCAAGCTTTCCAGGGTGGGTACGAGCAGTACGTC. Translation: CASSQAFQGGYEQYV.

CDR3 nucleotide sequence: TGCGCCAGCAGATCCAGGGCTGACTATCAGCCCCAGCATTTT. Translation: CASRSRADYQPQHF. J is TRBJ1-5 and V is TRBV5-1, with D maybe TRBD1 (5 bases). CDR3 length: 14 residues. V dropped 5 bases and J dropped 5 bases, with 14 bases sitting between them. The germline V gene encodes CDR1 SGHRS and CDR2 YFSETQ.

The rearrangement joins TRBV28 to TRBJ2-2; no clear D gene. Trimming cost V 3 bases and J 0 bases, with 14 bases left between them. Germline V gene lookup returns CDR1 MDHEN and CDR2 SYDVKM. The CDR3 sequence is 17 residues long. The CDR3 DNA sequence: TGTGCCAGCAGTTTCAGTTGGTCCAAGACGAACACCGGGGAGCTGTTTTTT. Protein sequence: CASSFSWSKTNTGELFF.

The chain employs TRBV5-4 and TRBJ2-7, with TRBD2 identical over 8 bases. The CDR3 covers 15 residues. The V gene end was trimmed by 0 bases and the J gene end by 6 bases; junction bases not matched to a gene: 8. CDR1 is SGHNT and CDR2 is YYREEE in the germline V gene (reference sequence). CDR3 DNA sequence: TGTGCCAGCAGCTTGGCCAAGGGACTAGTCCGCGAGCAGTACGTC. It is translated as CASSLAKGLVREQYV.

This clone has more than one count but fewer than ten. The chain combines TRBV9 with TRBJ2-3, with 7 bases lining up with TRBD1. V was pared by 3 bases and J by 3 bases, with 13 bases of the junction left unmatched. Per the germline V gene, CDR1 is SGDLS and CDR2 is YYNGEE. The CDR3 consists of 17 residues. The CDR3 sequence is CASSAHVDRVVTDTQYF. CDR3 DNA sequence: TGTGCCAGCAGCGCCCACGTTGACAGGGTAGTAACAGATACGCAGTATTTT.

This clone was seen just once. The chain joins TRBV7-9 to TRBJ1-2, with D tentatively TRBD1 (5 bases). CDR3 length: 15 residues. Trimming removed 3 bases from V and 8 bases from J, with 19 bases in between. Germline V gives CDR1 SEHNR, CDR2 FQNEAQ (reference sequence). In DNA, the CDR3 is TGTGCCAGCAGCTTGAATAGTGGCCAGGAGGGGGGCTACACCTTC. It translates to CASSLNSGQEGGYTF. The full variable domain, completed using reference TRBV7-9 and TRBJ1-2, is DTGVSQNPRHKITKRGQNVTFRCDPISEHNRLYWYRQTLGQGPEFLTYFQNEAQLEKSRLLSDRFSAERPKGSFSTLEIQRTEQGDSAMYLCASSLNSGQEGGYTFGSGTRLTVV.

The chain's CDR3 is CAWSAETGRYEQYF. The CDR3 DNA is TGTGCCTGGAGTGCGGAGACAGGGCGATACGAGCAGTACTTC. The chain carries TRBV30 and TRBJ2-7; 7 bases are shared with TRBD1. There are 14 residues in the CDR3. Germline values: CDR1 GTSNPN, CDR2 SVGIG (reference sequence). Losses at the gene ends were 1 base for V and 4 bases for J; bases not matched to a gene: 7.

V gene TRBV9 combines with J gene TRBJ2-7, with D maybe TRBD1 (6 bases). The CDR3 is 14 residues long. Trimming cost V 4 bases and J 3 bases, with 14 bases left between them. Per germline, CDR1 SGDLS and CDR2 YYNGEE. As DNA, the CDR3 is TGTGCCAGCAGCCCCGGCCCAGGGGACTACGAGCAGTACTTC. It yields the protein CASSPGPGDYEQYF.

The chain links TRBV28 to TRBJ1-3; D is possibly TRBD1 (5 bases). V was pared by 1 base and J by 4 bases, with 11 bases between. The CDR3 loop spans 15 amino acids. In germline, CDR1 is MDHEN, CDR2 SYDVKM. The CDR3 region is CASSLYPGQGNTIYF. The CDR3 DNA reads as TGTGCCAGCAGTTTATACCCAGGGCAAGGAAACACCATATATTTT. Full variable domain (remainder filled in from reference TRBV28 and TRBJ1-3): DVKVTQSSRYLVKRTGEKVFLECVQDMDHENMFWYRQDPGLGLRLIYFSYDVKMKEKGDIPEGYSVSREKKERFSLILESASTNQTSMYLCASSLYPGQGNTIYFGEGSWLTVV.

CDR3 residues: CASSPDGANTGELFF. The DNA of the CDR3 is TGTGCCAGCTCACCAGACGGGGCGAACACCGGGGAGCTGTTTTTT. The chain recombines TRBV18 with TRBJ2-2; maybe TRBD2 (5 bases). The CDR3 sequence is 15 residues long. Germline V gives CDR1 KGHSH, CDR2 LQKENI. The V and J ends lost 2 bases and 0 bases respectively, with 7 bases between them. Full variable domain (outside the CDR3, taken from reference TRBV18 and TRBJ2-2): NAGVMQNPRHLVRRRGQEARLRCSPMKGHSHVYWYRQLPEEGLKFMVYLQKENIIDESGMPKERFSAEFPKEGPSILRIQQVVRGDSAAYFCASSPDGANTGELFFGEGSRLTVL.

The chain couples TRBV7-8 to TRBJ2-7, with D possibly being TRBD1 (6 bases). This CDR3 contains 14 residues. Trimming stripped 5 bases from V and 3 bases from J, with 14 bases between. Germline lookup yields CDR1 SGHVS and CDR2 FQNEAQ. The CDR3, as DNA: TGTGCCAGCAGCGTGGACAGAACCTACTACGAGCAGTACTTC. It codes for CASSVDRTYYEQYF. Full variable domain (remainder filled in from reference TRBV7-8 and TRBJ2-7): GAGVSQSPRYKVAKRGQDVALRCDPISGHVSLFWYQQALGQGPEFLTYFQNEAQLDKSGLPSDRFFAERPEGSVSTLKIQRTQQEDSAVYLCASSVDRTYYEQYFGPGTRLTVT.

This clone was recorded once. The rearrangement links TRBV27 to TRBJ2-1; 9 nucleotides match TRBD1. Germline CDR1 reads MNHEY; CDR2 reads SMNVEV (reference sequence). The length of the CDR3 is 15 residues. V shed 5 bases, J shed 7 bases, and the junction held 9 bases outside the gene matches. In DNA form, the CDR3 reads TGTGCCAGCAGTATCCCCGGGACAGGGAAAAATGAGCAGTTCTTC. It encodes CASSIPGTGKNEQFF.

The CDR3 sequence: CASRQANNSPLHF. CDR3 DNA: TGCGCCAGCCGACAGGCCAATAATTCACCCCTCCACTTT. This sequence joins TRBV5-1 and TRBJ1-6; D is perhaps TRBD1 (6 bases). CDR3 length equals 13 residues. The germline gives CDR1 SGHRS, CDR2 YFSETQ. V gave up 7 bases and J gave up 5 bases, with 10 bases separating them.

The CDR3, as DNA: TGTGCCAGCAGCCCGAGCCAGGGGCGGGAGACCCAGTACTTC. It yields the protein CASSPSQGRETQYF. V gene TRBV7-2 combines with J gene TRBJ2-5, with D perhaps TRBD1 (6 bases). V was clipped by 5 bases and J by 5 bases, with 15 bases between them. Germline V CDR1 and CDR2: SGHTA, FQGNSA. This CDR3 comprises 14 residues.

Regarding this clone: The identical CDR3 is also encoded by other nucleotide sequences in the sample. The genes are TRBV27 and TRBJ2-1; 8 nucleotides agree with TRBD2. This CDR3 comprises 15 residues. Germline CDR1 is MNHEY and CDR2 is SMNVEV (reference sequence). V was pared by 5 bases and J by 0 bases, with 3 bases of the junction left unmatched. The CDR3 DNA follows: TGTGCCAGCAGTCTGGGGACTAGCTCCTACAATGAGCAGTTCTTC. This encodes CASSLGTSSYNEQFF.

This chain links TRBV6-5 with TRBJ1-3, with D uncertain. V was cut by 6 bases and J by 2 bases, with 11 bases left in between. The CDR3 covers 14 residues. The germline V gene encodes CDR1 MNHEY and CDR2 SVGAGI. DNA for the CDR3: TGTGCCAGCAGGCCCCCAGTCCCTGGAAACACCATATATTTT. This codes for CASRPPVPGNTIYF.

This chain connects TRBV13 to TRBJ2-7; 7 bases agree with TRBD2. This CDR3 comprises 17 residues. Germline CDR1 and CDR2: PRHDT and FYEKMQ (reference sequence). V trimming: 0 bases; J trimming: 0 bases; junction bases outside the gene matches: 8. CDR3 sequence: CASSLGPLAVSSYEQYF. The DNA for the CDR3 is TGTGCCAGCAGCTTAGGCCCCCTAGCGGTGAGCTCCTACGAGCAGTACTTC.

The chain uses TRBV6-5 and TRBJ2-7, with 7 bases fitting TRBD1. The CDR3 sequence is 16 residues long. Trimming removed 2 bases from V and 3 bases from J; junction bases left unmatched: 10. Germline V gives CDR1 MNHEY, CDR2 SVGAGI. CDR3 bases: TGTGCCAGCAGTTACATCAAGGGGGCCCCCCTCTACGAGCAGTACTTC. Protein: CASSYIKGAPLYEQYF.

This chain joins TRBV28 and TRBJ1-1; D perhaps matches TRBD1 (5 bases). In germline, CDR1 is MDHEN, CDR2 SYDVKM. Trimming removed 5 bases at V and 6 bases at J, with 16 bases between. The CDR3 covers 14 residues. CDR3 bases: TGTGCCAGCAGTCCATCCCAGGGACTCCCTGAAGCTTTCTTT. It yields the protein CASSPSQGLPEAFF.

The rearrangement uses TRBV28 and TRBJ1-2; D perhaps matches TRBD1 (5 bases). Trimming left V 5 bases short and J 1 base short, with 17 bases between. CDR1 is MDHEN and CDR2 is SYDVKM in the germline V gene. The CDR3 loop spans 16 amino acids. This CDR3 reads CASSPPTATDNYGYTF. Written as DNA, the CDR3 is TGTGCCAGCAGTCCACCCACCGCGACAGATAACTATGGCTACACCTTC.

About this clone itself: No DNA is shown, since the ends of the CDR3 on it are uncertain; the CDR3 is the one TCRdb lists. V gene TRBV21-1 combines with J gene TRBJ1-2; the table's D call, TRBD1, has no DNA check behind it. TRBV21-1 is designated a pseudogene. The CDR3 is 15 residues long, ends included. The CDR3 region is CASSKVAGGNYGYTF.

The chain combines TRBV29-1 with TRBJ2-7; possibly TRBD2 for D (7 bases). This CDR3 region has 14 residues. Looked up from germline, CDR1 is SQVTM and CDR2 is ANQGSEA. V gave up 6 bases and J gave up 2 bases, with 17 bases separating them. The CDR3, as DNA: TGCAGCGTAGCGGGACACGACCTAACCTACGAGCAGTACTTC. Translating gives CSVAGHDLTYEQYF.

The chain carries TRBV12-5 and TRBJ2-1; 8 bases align to TRBD1. J gave up 6 bases and V 6 bases, and 10 bases lay outside the gene matches. CDR1 is LGHNT, CDR2 FRNRAP, per germline. The CDR3 consists of 15 residues. In DNA, the CDR3 is TGTGCTAGTGGGACCGGACAGGGAACGGCCAATGAGCAGTTCTTC. Translated: CASGTGQGTANEQFF.

The gene calls are TRBV7-9 and TRBJ2-5, with TRBD2 as a possible D gene (5 bases). Germline loops: CDR1 SEHNR, CDR2 FQNEAQ (reference sequence). Between the trimmed V and J ends, which lost 3 bases and 7 bases, there was a span of 12 bases. The CDR3 sequence is 13 residues long. This CDR3 reads CASSFGLGGTQYF. As DNA, the CDR3 is TGTGCCAGCAGCTTTGGGCTAGGAGGGACCCAGTACTTC.

The chain carries TRBV27 and TRBJ1-1, with 8 nucleotides matching TRBD1. The trim removed 5 bases at V and 1 base at J, leaving 12 bases unmatched. CDR3 size: 17 residues. Germline V lookup: CDR1 MNHEY, CDR2 SMNVEV (reference sequence). CDR3 residues: CASSPAPRGRGNTEAFF. The CDR3 DNA reads TGTGCCAGCAGTCCGGCCCCCAGGGGGCGCGGGAACACTGAAGCTTTCTTT.